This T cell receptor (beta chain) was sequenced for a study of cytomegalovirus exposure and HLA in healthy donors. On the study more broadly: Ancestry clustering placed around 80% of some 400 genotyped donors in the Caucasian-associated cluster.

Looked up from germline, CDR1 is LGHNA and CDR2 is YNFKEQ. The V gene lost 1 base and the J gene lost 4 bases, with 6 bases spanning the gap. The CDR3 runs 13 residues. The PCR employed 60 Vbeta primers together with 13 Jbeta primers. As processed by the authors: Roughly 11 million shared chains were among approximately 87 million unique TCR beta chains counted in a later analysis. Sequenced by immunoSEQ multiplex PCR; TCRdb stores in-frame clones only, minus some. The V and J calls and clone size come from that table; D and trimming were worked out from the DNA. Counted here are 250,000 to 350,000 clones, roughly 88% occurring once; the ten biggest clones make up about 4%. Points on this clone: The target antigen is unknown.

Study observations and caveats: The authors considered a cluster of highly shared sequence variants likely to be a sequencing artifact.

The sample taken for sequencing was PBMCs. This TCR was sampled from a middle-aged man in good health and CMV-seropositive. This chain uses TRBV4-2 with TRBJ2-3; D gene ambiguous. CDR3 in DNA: TGTGCCAGCAGCCAAGGAGAGGCAGATACGCAGTATTTT. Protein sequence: CASSQGEADTQYF.